These 21 T cell receptor beta chains were sequenced from one sample in a study of shared clonotypes between healthy human individuals. Data came from immunoSEQ multiplex PCR; TCRdb stores just in-frame clones and leaves some out. The sample shows fewer than 850,000 clones, about 96% of them seen only once. CD45RO-negative CD8 cells positively selected for CCR7 made up the naive population, which excluded terminally differentiated effector memory CD45RA+ cells. The sequencing input was naive CD8+ T cells sorted from blood. The receptors were gathered from a man aged 30 to 39 in good health.

This clone has just one count. The chain links TRBV19 to TRBJ2-5; TRBD2 agrees at 10 bases. V gave up 6 bases and J gave up 0 bases; unmatched junction bases: 7. The CDR3 consists of 16 residues. From germline, CDR1 is LNHDA and CDR2 SQIVND (reference sequence). The CDR3 nucleotides are TGTGCCAGTAGGGAGCGGGGGACTAGCGACCAAGAGACCCAGTACTTC. It is translated as CASRERGTSDQETQYF.

V is TRBV7-2 and J is TRBJ2-7; D is unclear. The CDR3 is 11 residues long. In germline, CDR1 is SGHTA, CDR2 FQGNSA. The V end lost 5 bases, the J end lost 3 bases, and 5 bases lay between the germline ends. This CDR3 is CASSEYYEQYF. The DNA of the CDR3 is TGTGCCAGCAGCGAGTACTACGAGCAGTACTTC. Complete variable domain (other parts from reference TRBV7-2 and TRBJ2-7): GAGVSQSPSNKVTEKGKDVELRCDPISGHTALYWYRQSLGQGLEFLIYFQGNSAPDKSGLPSDRFSAERTGGSVSTLTIQRTQQEDSAVYLCASSEYYEQYFGPGTRLTVT.

This rearrangement joins TRBV27 to TRBJ2-7; TRBD2 aligns across 7 bases. Losses at the gene ends were 3 bases for V and 7 bases for J; bases not matched to a gene: 6. This CDR3 is built from 13 residues. CDR1 is MNHEY and CDR2 is SMNVEV in the germline V gene (reference sequence). Written as DNA, the CDR3 is TGTGCCAGCAGTTTCGGCGGGAGCAAAGAGCAGTACTTC. Its translation: CASSFGGSKEQYF.

The V gene is TRBV7-3, the J gene TRBJ2-1; 10 bases agree with TRBD1. With V trimmed by 4 bases and J by 8 bases, 8 bases remained unmatched. CDR1 and CDR2 from the germline V gene are SGHTA and FQGTGA. CDR3 length: 15 amino acids. In DNA form, the CDR3 reads TGTGCCAGCAGCTCACTCGACAGGGGGCGGGATGAGCAGTTCTTC. Protein product: CASSSLDRGRDEQFF.

The chain carries TRBV27 and TRBJ1-2; tentatively, D is TRBD1 (5 bases). The CDR3 totals 14 residues. The germline V and J ends were trimmed by 8 bases and 7 bases, with 20 bases remaining between them. Germline lookup yields CDR1 MNHEY and CDR2 SMNVEV (reference sequence). DNA for the CDR3: TGTGCCAGCGCCAGTGGGGACGGGGCTTTTGGCTACACCTTC. Amino acids: CASASGDGAFGYTF.

The rearrangement joins TRBV6-5 to TRBJ2-1, with D unclear. Germline CDR1 is MNHEY and CDR2 is SVGAGI. The length of the CDR3 is 14 residues. Trimming stripped 2 bases from V and 6 bases from J, with 11 bases between. CDR3 sequence: CASSYGQLPNEQFF. Written as DNA, the CDR3 is TGTGCCAGCAGTTACGGGCAGCTCCCCAATGAGCAGTTCTTC.

This chain links TRBV7-8 with TRBJ1-5; D ambiguous. V lost 5 bases to trimming and J lost 4 bases, with 6 bases between them. Germline loops: CDR1 SGHVS, CDR2 FQNEAQ. CDR3 length equals 12 residues. CDR3 region: CASSAGNQPQHF. CDR3 DNA: TGTGCCAGCAGCGCGGGGAATCAGCCCCAGCATTTT.

CDR3 sequence (DNA): TGTGCCAGCAGGGACGGGACTAGCGGGCTGTCGGATACGCAGTATTTT. Protein sequence: CASRDGTSGLSDTQYF. The chain is built from TRBV7-9 and TRBJ2-3; TRBD2 agrees at 12 bases. This CDR3 region has 16 residues. The trim removed 6 bases at V and 6 bases at J, leaving 10 bases unmatched. Germline CDR1 is SEHNR and CDR2 is FQNEAQ (reference sequence).

V gene TRBV5-6 combines with J gene TRBJ2-7, with D maybe TRBD1 (6 bases). Germline CDR1 and CDR2: SGHDT and YYEEEE. The CDR3 consists of 12 residues. V gave up 5 bases and J gave up 3 bases, with 9 bases separating them. DNA of the CDR3: TGTGCCAGCAGTCAGGGGTACTACGAGCAGTACTTC. Protein product: CASSQGYYEQYF.

Details on this clone: Other DNA sequences of this sample code for an identical CDR3. The chain is built from TRBV9 and TRBJ2-7; 7 bases match TRBD1. The CDR3 has 13 residues. Germline lookup yields CDR1 SGDLS and CDR2 YYNGEE. V was pared by 3 bases and J by 2 bases, with 2 bases of the junction left unmatched. The CDR3 protein is CASSAGQTYEQYF. The CDR3, as DNA: TGTGCCAGCAGCGCGGGACAGACCTACGAGCAGTACTTC.

As concerns this clone: Other DNA sequences from this sample encode an identical CDR3 as well. V gene TRBV5-1 combines with J gene TRBJ2-1; 11 bases are shared with TRBD2. V trimming: 0 bases; J trimming: 9 bases; junction bases outside the gene matches: 8. This CDR3 comprises 16 residues. Per the germline V gene, CDR1 is SGHRS and CDR2 is YFSETQ. This CDR3 is CASSLGLAGGRSEQFF. CDR3 DNA sequence: TGCGCCAGCAGCTTGGGGCTAGCGGGAGGCCGGAGTGAGCAGTTCTTC.

The V and J genes are TRBV7-9 and TRBJ2-7, with 11 bases that match TRBD2. V lost 5 bases, J lost 4 bases, and 7 bases stayed unmatched. The CDR3 has 15 amino acids. Germline CDR1 and CDR2: SEHNR and FQNEAQ (reference sequence). CDR3: CASSLTSGSRYEQYF. CDR3 bases: TGTGCCAGCAGCCTAACTAGCGGGAGTCGGTACGAGCAGTACTTC. The whole variable domain, remainder taken from reference TRBV7-9 and TRBJ2-7, is DTGVSQNPRHKITKRGQNVTFRCDPISEHNRLYWYRQTLGQGPEFLTYFQNEAQLEKSRLLSDRFSAERPKGSFSTLEIQRTEQGDSAMYLCASSLTSGSRYEQYFGPGTRLTVT.

J is TRBJ2-1 and V is TRBV28, with 7 bases that match TRBD2. CDR1 MDHEN and CDR2 SYDVKM come from the germline V gene. CDR3 length equals 16 residues. The junction had 5 bases not matched to a gene; V was cut back by 1 base and J by 2 bases. The DNA of the CDR3 is TGTGCCAGCAGTTTATACCCAGCGGGAACCTACAATGAGCAGTTCTTC. Protein product: CASSLYPAGTYNEQFF.

The chain uses TRBV5-1 and TRBJ1-1; 10 nucleotides line up with TRBD1. This CDR3 contains 14 residues. CDR1 SGHRS and CDR2 YFSETQ come from the germline V gene. V shed 4 bases, J shed 1 base, and the junction held 1 base outside the gene matches. The CDR3 bases are TGCGCCAGCAGCGACAGGGGGCCGAACACTGAAGCTTTCTTT. As protein: CASSDRGPNTEAFF.

The V gene is TRBV4-1, the J gene TRBJ1-2; 10 bases map to TRBD1. The V and J ends lost 4 bases and 5 bases, in that order; junction bases with no gene match: 7. The V gene's germline CDR1 is MGHRA and CDR2 YSYEKL. This CDR3 is 15 amino acids long. CDR3 DNA sequence: TGCGCCAGCAGCCGAACGACAGGGGGCGGGTATGGCTACACCTTC. It translates to CASSRTTGGGYGYTF.

The chain carries TRBV13 and TRBJ2-7, with a tentative D call TRBD1 (5 bases). Between the trimmed V and J ends, which lost 3 bases and 2 bases, there was a span of 11 bases. The CDR3 loop spans 14 amino acids. Germline assignment: CDR1 PRHDT and CDR2 FYEKMQ (reference sequence). CDR3 sequence (DNA): TGTGCCAGCAGCTTGGGGCAGCAAGCCTACGAGCAGTACTTC. Its protein product is CASSLGQQAYEQYF.

V usage is TRBV7-9 and J usage is TRBJ2-5, with D possibly being TRBD1 or TRBD2 (5 bases each). The CDR3 has 15 amino acids. V lost 5 bases to trimming and J lost 5 bases, with 18 bases between them. The germline CDR1 and CDR2 sequences are SEHNR and FQNEAQ (reference sequence). CDR3 bases: TGTGCCAGCAGCGACACACGGGACCCTGGGGAGACCCAGTACTTC. This gives the protein CASSDTRDPGETQYF.

The rearrangement uses TRBV5-4 and TRBJ1-2, with TRBD1 matching over 9 bases. The ends lost 4 bases at V and 4 bases at J; junction bases unmatched: 5. This CDR3 spans 14 amino acids. Germline assignment: CDR1 SGHNT and CDR2 YYREEE (reference sequence). The CDR3 DNA reads as TGTGCCAGCAGCACGCGGACAGGGGTCTATGGCTACACCTTC. It specifies CASSTRTGVYGYTF.

The chain employs TRBV7-9 and TRBJ2-6, with D perhaps matching TRBD1 (7 bases). Germline CDR1 reads SEHNR; CDR2 reads FQNEAQ (reference sequence). The CDR3 is 18 residues long. Deletions cut 6 bases from V and 4 bases from J, with 22 bases between. Written as DNA, the CDR3 is TGTGCCAGCAGGCCTCTTGGGGGGACAGCGAGAGGGGCCAACGTCCTGACTTTC. This gives the protein CASRPLGGTARGANVLTF.

The chain uses TRBV9 and TRBJ2-2; D gene unclear. The CDR3 length is 14 residues. Deletions cut 0 bases from V and 1 base from J, with 4 bases between. Germline assignment: CDR1 SGDLS and CDR2 YYNGEE. CDR3 protein: CASSVGWNTGELFF. CDR3 nucleotides: TGTGCCAGCAGCGTAGGATGGAACACCGGGGAGCTGTTTTTT.

The CDR3 is CASSARGSTEAFF. In DNA form, the CDR3 reads TGTGCCAGCAGCGCCAGGGGGAGCACTGAAGCTTTCTTT. The chain recombines TRBV7-9 with TRBJ1-1; TRBD1 aligns across 7 bases. Trimming cost V 5 bases and J 4 bases; bases outside gene matches: 4. Germline V gene data show CDR1 as SEHNR and CDR2 as FQNEAQ (reference sequence). This CDR3 comprises 13 residues.